The sequence of this T cell receptor (beta chain) was determined in a study of cytomegalovirus exposure and HLA in healthy donors. This clone was observed a few times. In the PCR, 60 Vbeta and 13 Jbeta primers were used. Libraries were prepared by immunoSEQ multiplex PCR; TCRdb keeps only in-frame clonotypes and omits some of them. The sample holds about 100,000 clones, 63% seen once. CDR1 is SEHNR and CDR2 is FQNEAQ in the germline V gene (reference sequence). This CDR3 has 14 residues. After removal of 4 bases from V and 6 bases from J, the junction contained 7 bases not matched to a gene. The V gene is TRBV7-9, the J gene TRBJ1-2; TRBD1 agrees at 8 bases. The TCR comes from a human donor in good health. The sequenced material came from PBMCs. CDR3 sequence (DNA): TGTGCCAGCAGCTCCCAGGACAGGGCCGATGGCTACACCTTC. It is translated as CASSSQDRADGYTF.